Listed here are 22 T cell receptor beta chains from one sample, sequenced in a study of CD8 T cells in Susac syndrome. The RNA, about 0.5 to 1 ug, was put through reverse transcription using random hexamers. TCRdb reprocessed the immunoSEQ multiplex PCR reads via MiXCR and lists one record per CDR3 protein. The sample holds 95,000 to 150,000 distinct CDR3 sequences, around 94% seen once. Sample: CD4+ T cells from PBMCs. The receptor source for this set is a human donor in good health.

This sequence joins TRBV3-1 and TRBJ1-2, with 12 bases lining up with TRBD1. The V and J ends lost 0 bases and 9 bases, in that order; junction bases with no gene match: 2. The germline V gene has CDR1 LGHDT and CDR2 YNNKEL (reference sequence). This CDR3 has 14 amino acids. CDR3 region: CASSQEGTGGSYTF. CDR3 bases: TGTGCCAGCAGCCAAGAAGGGACAGGGGGCAGCTACACCTTC.

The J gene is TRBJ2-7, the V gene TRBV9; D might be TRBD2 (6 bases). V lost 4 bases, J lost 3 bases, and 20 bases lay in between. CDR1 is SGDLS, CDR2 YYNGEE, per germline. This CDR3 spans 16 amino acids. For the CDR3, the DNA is TGTGCCAGCAGCCCAAAGTCGGGCGGGACGGTCTACGAGCAGTACTTC. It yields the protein CASSPKSGGTVYEQYF.

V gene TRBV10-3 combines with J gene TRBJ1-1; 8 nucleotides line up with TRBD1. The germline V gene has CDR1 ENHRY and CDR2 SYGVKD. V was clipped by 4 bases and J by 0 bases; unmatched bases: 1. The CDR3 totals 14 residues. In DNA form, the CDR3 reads TGTGCCATCAGTGGACAGGGGATGAACACTGAAGCTTTCTTT. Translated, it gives CAISGQGMNTEAFF.

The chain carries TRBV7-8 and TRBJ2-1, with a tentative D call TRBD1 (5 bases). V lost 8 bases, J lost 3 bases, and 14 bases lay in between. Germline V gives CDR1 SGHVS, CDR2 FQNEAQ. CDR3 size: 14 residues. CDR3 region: CASQTEVIYNEQFF. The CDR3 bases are TGTGCCAGCCAGACAGAAGTAATCTACAATGAGCAGTTCTTC.

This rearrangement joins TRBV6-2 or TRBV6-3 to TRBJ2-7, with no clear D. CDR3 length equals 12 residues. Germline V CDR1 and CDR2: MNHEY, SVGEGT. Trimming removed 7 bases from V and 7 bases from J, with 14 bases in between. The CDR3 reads CASKDRLWEQYF. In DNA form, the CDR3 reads TGTGCCAGCAAGGACCGCCTGTGGGAGCAGTACTTC.

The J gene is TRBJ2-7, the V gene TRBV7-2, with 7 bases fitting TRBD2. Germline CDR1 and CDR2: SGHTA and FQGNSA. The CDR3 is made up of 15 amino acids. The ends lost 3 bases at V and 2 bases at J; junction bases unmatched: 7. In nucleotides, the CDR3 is TGTGCCAGCAGCTTGTCTGGGCTAGCGGCCTACGAGCAGTACTTC. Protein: CASSLSGLAAYEQYF.

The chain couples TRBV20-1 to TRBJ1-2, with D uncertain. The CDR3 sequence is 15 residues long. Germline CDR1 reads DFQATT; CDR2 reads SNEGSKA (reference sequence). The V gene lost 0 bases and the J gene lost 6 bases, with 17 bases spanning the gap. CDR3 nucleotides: TGCAGTGCTAGAGATCGTAAGGGAGCGGCGCATGGCTACACCTTC. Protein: CSARDRKGAAHGYTF.

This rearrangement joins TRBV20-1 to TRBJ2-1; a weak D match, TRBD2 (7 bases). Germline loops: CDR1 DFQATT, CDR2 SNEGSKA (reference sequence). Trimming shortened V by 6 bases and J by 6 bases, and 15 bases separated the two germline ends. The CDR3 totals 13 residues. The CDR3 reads CSAVGGAVNEQFF. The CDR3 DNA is TGCAGTGCCGTGGGGGGGGCAGTCAATGAGCAGTTCTTC.

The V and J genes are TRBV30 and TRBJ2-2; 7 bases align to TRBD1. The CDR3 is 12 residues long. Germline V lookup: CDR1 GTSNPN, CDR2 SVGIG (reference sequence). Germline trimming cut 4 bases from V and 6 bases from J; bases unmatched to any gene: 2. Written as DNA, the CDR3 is TGTGCCTGGACTAGGGGGCCCGGGGAGCTGTTTTTT. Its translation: CAWTRGPGELFF.

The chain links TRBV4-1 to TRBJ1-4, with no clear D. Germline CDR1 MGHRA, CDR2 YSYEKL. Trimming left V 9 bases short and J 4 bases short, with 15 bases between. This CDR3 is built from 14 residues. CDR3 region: CASRIGRLNEKLFF. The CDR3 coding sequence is TGCGCCAGTAGAATCGGACGACTTAATGAAAAACTGTTTTTT.

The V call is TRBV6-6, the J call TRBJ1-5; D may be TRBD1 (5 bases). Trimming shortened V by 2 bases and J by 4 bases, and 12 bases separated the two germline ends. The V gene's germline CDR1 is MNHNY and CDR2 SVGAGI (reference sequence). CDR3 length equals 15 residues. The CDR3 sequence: CASSYGQGRNQPQHF. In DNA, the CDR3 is TGTGCCAGCAGTTACGGGCAGGGACGGAATCAGCCCCAGCATTTT.

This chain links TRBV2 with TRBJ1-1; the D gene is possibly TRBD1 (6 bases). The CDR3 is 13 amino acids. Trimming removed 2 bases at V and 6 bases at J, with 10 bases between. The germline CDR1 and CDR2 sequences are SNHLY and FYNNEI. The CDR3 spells CASSERGGSEAFF. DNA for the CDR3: TGTGCCAGCAGTGAACGCGGGGGCTCTGAAGCTTTCTTT.

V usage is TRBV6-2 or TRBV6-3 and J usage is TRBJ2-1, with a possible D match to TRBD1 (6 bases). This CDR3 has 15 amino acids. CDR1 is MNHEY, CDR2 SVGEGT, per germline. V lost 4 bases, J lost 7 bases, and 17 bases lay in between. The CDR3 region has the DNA TGTGCCAGCAGTTCCACCGGGACAAGGGTTAATGAGCAGTTCTTC. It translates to CASSSTGTRVNEQFF.

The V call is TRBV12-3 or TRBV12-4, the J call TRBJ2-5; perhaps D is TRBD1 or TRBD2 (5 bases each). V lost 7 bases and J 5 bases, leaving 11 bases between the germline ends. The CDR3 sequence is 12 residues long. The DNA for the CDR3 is TGTGCCAGCATGAGGGGCTGGGAGACCCAGTACTTC. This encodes CASMRGWETQYF.

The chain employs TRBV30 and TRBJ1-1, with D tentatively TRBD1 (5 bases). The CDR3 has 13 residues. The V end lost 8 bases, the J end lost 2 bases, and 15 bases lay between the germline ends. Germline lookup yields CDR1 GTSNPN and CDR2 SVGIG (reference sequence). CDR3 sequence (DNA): TGTGCCGGGTCAGGGTCAGTTAACACTGAAGCTTTCTTT. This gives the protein CAGSGSVNTEAFF.

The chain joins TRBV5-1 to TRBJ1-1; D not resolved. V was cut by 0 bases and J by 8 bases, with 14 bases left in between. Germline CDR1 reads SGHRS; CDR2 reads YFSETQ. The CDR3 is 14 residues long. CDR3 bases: TGCGCCAGCAGCTTGGAGGCCGCCTTGGGAGAAGCTTTCTTT. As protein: CASSLEAALGEAFF.

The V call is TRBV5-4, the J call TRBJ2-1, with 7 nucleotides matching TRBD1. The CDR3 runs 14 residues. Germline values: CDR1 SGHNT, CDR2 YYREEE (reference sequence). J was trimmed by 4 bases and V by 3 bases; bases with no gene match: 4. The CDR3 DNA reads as TGTGCCAGCAGCTCGGGACAGTTATACAATGAGCAGTTCTTC. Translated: CASSSGQLYNEQFF.

CDR3 sequence reads: CASSTLLNTEAFF. The CDR3 bases are TGTGCCAGCAGTACCCTTTTGAACACTGAAGCTTTCTTT. The chain is built from TRBV6-5 and TRBJ1-1, with D hard to call. V lost 5 bases and J lost 0, with 7 bases in between. The CDR3 length is 13 residues. Germline loops: CDR1 MNHEY, CDR2 SVGAGI.

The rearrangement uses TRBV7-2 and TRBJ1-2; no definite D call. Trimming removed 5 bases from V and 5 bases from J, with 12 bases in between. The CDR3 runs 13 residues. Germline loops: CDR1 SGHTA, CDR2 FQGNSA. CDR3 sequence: CASSLQRRYGYTF. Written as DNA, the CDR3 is TGTGCCAGCAGCCTACAGCGTCGATATGGCTACACCTTC. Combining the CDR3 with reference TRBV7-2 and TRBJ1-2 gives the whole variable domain GAGVSQSPSNKVTEKGKDVELRCDPISGHTALYWYRQSLGQGLEFLIYFQGNSAPDKSGLPSDRFSAERTGGSVSTLTIQRTQQEDSAVYLCASSLQRRYGYTFGSGTRLTVV.

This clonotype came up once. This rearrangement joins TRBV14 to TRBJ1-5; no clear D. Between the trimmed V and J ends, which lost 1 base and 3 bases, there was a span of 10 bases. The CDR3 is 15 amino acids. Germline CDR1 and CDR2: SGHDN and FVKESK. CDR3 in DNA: TGTGCCAGCAGCCAAGTAGCCGGACCCAATCAGCCCCAGCATTTT. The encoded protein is CASSQVAGPNQPQHF.

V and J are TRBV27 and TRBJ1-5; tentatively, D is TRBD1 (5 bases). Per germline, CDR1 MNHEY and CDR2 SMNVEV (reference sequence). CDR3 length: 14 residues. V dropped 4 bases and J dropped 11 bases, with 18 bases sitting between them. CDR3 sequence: CASSSPGRATTQHF. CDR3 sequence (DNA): TGTGCCAGCAGTTCCCCGGGACGGGCAACGACCCAGCATTTT.

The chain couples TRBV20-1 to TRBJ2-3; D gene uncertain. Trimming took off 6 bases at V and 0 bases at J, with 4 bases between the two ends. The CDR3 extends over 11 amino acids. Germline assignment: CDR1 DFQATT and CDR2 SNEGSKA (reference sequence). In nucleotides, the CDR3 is TGCAGTGCCAGTAGCACAGATACGCAGTATTTT. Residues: CSASSTDTQYF.